This T cell receptor (beta chain) is from a study of T cell responses to AZD1222 COVID-19 vaccine. Germline loops: CDR1 SGHTA, CDR2 FQGNSA. V was cut by 1 base and J by 2 bases, with 5 bases left in between. There are 13 residues in the CDR3. This clone was observed a single time. Sequencing was performed with immunoSEQ multiplex PCR; in TCRdb, only in-frame clones are kept and a portion is missing. Here the sample spans 150,000 or so clones, 85% to 90% being singletons. The starting material was peripheral blood, obtained on day 0 of AZD1222 vaccination. The clonotype was recovered from an adult in good health. This chain connects TRBV7-2 to TRBJ1-1; D unclear. CDR3 bases: TGTGCCAGCAGCTTAGGGAGAAACACTGAAGCTTTCTTT. This codes for CASSLGRNTEAFF.